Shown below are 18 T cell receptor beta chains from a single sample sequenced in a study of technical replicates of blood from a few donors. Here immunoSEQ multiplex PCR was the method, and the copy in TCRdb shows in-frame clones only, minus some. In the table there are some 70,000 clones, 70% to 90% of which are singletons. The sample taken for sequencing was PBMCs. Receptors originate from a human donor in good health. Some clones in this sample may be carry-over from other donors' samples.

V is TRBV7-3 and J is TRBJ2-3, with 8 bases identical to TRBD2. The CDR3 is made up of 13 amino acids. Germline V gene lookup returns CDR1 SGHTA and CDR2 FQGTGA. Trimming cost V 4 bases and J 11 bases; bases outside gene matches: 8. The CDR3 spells CASSWSAAGVQYF. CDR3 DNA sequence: TGTGCCAGCAGCTGGAGCGCAGCGGGGGTGCAGTATTTT.

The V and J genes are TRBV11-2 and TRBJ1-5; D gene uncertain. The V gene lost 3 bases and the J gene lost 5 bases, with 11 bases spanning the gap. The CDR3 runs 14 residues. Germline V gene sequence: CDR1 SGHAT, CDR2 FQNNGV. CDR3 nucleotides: TGTGCCAGCAGCTTGAGCGGGTTCGATCAGCCCCAGCATTTT. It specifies CASSLSGFDQPQHF.

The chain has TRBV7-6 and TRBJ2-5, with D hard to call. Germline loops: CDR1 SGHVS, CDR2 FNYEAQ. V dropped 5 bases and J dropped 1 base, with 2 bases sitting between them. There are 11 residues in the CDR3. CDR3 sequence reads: CASSLQETQYF. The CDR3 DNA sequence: TGTGCCAGCAGCCTCCAAGAGACCCAGTACTTC.

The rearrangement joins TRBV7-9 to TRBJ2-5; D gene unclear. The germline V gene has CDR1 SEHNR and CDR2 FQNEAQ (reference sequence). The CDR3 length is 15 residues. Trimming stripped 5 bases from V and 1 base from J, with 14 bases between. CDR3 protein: CASSHPWAVQETQYF. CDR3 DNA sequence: TGTGCCAGCAGCCACCCCTGGGCAGTCCAAGAGACCCAGTACTTC.

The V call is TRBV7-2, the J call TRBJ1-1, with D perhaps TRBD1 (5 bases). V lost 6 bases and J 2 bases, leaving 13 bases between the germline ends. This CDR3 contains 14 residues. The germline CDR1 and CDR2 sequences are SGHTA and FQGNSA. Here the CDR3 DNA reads TGTGCCAGCAGTACAACCAGGGTAAACACTGAAGCTTTCTTT. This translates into CASSTTRVNTEAFF. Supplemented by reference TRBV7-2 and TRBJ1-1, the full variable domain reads GAGVSQSPSNKVTEKGKDVELRCDPISGHTALYWYRQSLGQGLEFLIYFQGNSAPDKSGLPSDRFSAERTGGSVSTLTIQRTQQEDSAVYLCASSTTRVNTEAFFGQGTRLTVV.

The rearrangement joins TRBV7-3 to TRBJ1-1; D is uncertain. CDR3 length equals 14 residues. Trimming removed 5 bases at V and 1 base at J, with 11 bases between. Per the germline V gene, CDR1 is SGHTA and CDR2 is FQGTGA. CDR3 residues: CASSPTTGNTEAFF. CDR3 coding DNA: TGTGCCAGCAGCCCGACGACGGGGAACACTGAAGCTTTCTTT. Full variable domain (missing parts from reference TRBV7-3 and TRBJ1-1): GAGVSQTPSNKVTEKGKYVELRCDPISGHTALYWYRQSLGQGPEFLIYFQGTGAADDSGLPNDRFFAVRPEGSVSTLKIQRTERGDSAVYLCASSPTTGNTEAFFGQGTRLTVV.

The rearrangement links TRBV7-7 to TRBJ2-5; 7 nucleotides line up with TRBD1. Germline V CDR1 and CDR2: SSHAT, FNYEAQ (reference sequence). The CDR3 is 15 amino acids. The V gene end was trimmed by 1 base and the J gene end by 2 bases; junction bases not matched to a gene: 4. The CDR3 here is CASSLGGTDQETQYF. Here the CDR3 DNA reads TGTGCCAGCAGCTTAGGAGGGACAGATCAAGAGACCCAGTACTTC.

The CDR3 nucleotides read TGCGCCAGCAGCCAAGATGGGCGGCAGGGAAGCACCGGGGAGCTGTTTTTT. It yields the protein CASSQDGRQGSTGELFF. The chain recombines TRBV4-1 with TRBJ2-2, with D perhaps matching TRBD1 (5 bases). The CDR3 is made up of 17 amino acids. Trimming left V 0 bases short and J 4 bases short, with 15 bases between. Germline values: CDR1 MGHRA, CDR2 YSYEKL.

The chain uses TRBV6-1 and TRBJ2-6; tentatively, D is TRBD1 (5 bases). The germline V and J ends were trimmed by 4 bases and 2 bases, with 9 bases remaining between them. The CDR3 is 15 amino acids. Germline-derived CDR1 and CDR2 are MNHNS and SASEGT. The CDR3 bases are TGTGCCAGCAGTGCCCAGGGAACTGGGGCCAACGTCCTGACTTTC. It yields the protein CASSAQGTGANVLTF.

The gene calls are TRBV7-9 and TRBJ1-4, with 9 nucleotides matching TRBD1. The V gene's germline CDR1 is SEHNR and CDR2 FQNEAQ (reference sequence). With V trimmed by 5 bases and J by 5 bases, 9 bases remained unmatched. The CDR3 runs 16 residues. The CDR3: CASSIGQTGGNEKLFF. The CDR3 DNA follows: TGTGCCAGCAGCATAGGCCAGACAGGGGGAAATGAAAAACTGTTTTTT.

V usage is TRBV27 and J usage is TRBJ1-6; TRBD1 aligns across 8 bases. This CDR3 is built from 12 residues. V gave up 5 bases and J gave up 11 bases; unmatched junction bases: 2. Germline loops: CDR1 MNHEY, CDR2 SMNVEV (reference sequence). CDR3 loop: CASSRQGTPLHF. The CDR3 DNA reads TGTGCCAGCAGTCGACAGGGGACACCCCTCCACTTT.

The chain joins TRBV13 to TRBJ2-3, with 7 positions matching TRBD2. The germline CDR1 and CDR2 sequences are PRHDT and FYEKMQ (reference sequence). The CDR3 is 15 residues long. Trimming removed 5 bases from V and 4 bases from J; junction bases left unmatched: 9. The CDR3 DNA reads TGTGCCAGCAGCGAAGGTCCGGGGGGTTCAGATACGCAGTATTTT. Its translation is CASSEGPGGSDTQYF. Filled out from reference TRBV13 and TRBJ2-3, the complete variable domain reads AAGVIQSPRHLIKEKRETATLKCYPIPRHDTVYWYQQGPGQDPQFLISFYEKMQSDKGSIPDRFSAQQFSDYHSELNMSSLELGDSALYFCASSEGPGGSDTQYFGPGTRLTVL.

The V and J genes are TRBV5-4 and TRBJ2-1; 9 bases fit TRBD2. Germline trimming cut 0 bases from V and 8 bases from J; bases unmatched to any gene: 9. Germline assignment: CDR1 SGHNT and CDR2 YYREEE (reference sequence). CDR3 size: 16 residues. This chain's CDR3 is CASSLGQWRGGDEQFF. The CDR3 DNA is TGTGCCAGCAGCTTGGGACAGTGGCGGGGGGGCGATGAGCAGTTCTTC.

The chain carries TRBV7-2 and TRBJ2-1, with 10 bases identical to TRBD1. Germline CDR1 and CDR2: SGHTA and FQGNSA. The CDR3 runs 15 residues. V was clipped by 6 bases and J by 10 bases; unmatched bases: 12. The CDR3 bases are TGTGCCAGCAGACTCCGGGACAGGGGAGCTCTGGAGCAGTTCTTC. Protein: CASRLRDRGALEQFF.

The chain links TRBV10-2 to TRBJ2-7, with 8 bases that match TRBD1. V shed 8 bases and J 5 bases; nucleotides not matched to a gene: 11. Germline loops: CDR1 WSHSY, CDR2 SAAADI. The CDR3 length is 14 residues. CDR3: CASYSRTGINEQYF. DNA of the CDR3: TGCGCCAGCTACAGCAGGACAGGGATCAACGAGCAGTACTTC.

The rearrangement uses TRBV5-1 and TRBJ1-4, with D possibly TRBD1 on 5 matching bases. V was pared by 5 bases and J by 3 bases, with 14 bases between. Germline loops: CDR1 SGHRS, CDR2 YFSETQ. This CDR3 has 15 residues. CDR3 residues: CASRDTGAPNEKLFF. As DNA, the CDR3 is TGCGCCAGCAGGGATACAGGCGCCCCTAATGAAAAACTGTTTTTT.

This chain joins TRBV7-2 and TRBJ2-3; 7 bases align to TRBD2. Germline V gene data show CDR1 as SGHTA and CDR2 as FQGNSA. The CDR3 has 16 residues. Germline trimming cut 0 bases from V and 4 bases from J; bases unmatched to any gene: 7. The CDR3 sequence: CASSLALRAGSDTQYF. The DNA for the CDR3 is TGTGCCAGCAGCTTAGCGCTAAGAGCGGGGTCAGATACGCAGTATTTT.

The CDR3 bases are TGCAGCGTTGACGTCGGGCTAGCGGCCGGAGATGAGCAGTTCTTC. This sequence encodes CSVDVGLAAGDEQFF. This chain joins TRBV29-1 and TRBJ2-1, with TRBD2 matching 7 bases. J was trimmed by 8 bases and V by 3 bases; bases with no gene match: 13. The CDR3 contains 15 residues. Germline lookup yields CDR1 SQVTM and CDR2 ANQGSEA.